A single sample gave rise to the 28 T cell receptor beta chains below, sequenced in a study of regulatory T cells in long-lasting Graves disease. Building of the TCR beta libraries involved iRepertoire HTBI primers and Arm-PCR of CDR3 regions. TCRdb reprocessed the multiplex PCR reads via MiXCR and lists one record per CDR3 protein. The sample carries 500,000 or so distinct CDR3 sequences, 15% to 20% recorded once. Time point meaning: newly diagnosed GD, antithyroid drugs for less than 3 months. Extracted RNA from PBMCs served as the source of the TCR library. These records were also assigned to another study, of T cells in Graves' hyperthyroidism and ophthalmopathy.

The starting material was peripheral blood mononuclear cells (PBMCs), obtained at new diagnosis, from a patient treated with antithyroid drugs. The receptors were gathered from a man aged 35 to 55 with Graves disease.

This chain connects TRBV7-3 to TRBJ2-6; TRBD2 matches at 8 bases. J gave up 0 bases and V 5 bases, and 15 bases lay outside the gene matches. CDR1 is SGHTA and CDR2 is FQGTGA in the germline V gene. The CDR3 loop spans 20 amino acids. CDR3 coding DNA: TGTGCCAGCAGCCCTCACCACGCTAGCGGGCCCGACTCTGGGGCCAACGTCCTGACTTTC. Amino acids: CASSPHHASGPDSGANVLTF.

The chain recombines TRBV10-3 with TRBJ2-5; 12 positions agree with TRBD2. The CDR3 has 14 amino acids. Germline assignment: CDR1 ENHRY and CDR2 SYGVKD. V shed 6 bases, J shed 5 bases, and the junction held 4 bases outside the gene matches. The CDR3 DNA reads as TGTGCCATCAGGACTAGCGGGAGTAGCGAGACCCAGTACTTC. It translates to CAIRTSGSSETQYF.

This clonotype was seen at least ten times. The CDR3 loop reads CASSESGGRRTETQYF. The CDR3 DNA sequence: TGTGCCAGCAGTGAATCGGGGGGGAGACGTACGGAGACCCAGTACTTC. The chain recombines TRBV2 with TRBJ2-5, with 8 bases lining up with TRBD2. V was pared by 2 bases and J by 5 bases, with 10 bases of the junction left unmatched. The CDR3 is 16 residues long. Germline V CDR1 and CDR2: SNHLY, FYNNEI. Drawing the rest from reference TRBV2 and TRBJ2-5, the complete variable domain is EPEVTQTPSHQVTQMGQEVILRCVPISNHLYFYWYRQILGQKVEFLVSFYNNEISEKSEIFDDQFSVERPDGSNFTLKIRSTKLEDSAMYFCASSESGGRRTETQYFGPGTRLLVL.

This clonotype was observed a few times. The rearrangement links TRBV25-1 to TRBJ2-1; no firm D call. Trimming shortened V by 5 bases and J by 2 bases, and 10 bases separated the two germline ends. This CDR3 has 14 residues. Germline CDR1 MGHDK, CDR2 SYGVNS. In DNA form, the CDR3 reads TGTGCCAGCAGTTCCCAGTCCACCTACAATGAGCAGTTCTTC. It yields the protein CASSSQSTYNEQFF.

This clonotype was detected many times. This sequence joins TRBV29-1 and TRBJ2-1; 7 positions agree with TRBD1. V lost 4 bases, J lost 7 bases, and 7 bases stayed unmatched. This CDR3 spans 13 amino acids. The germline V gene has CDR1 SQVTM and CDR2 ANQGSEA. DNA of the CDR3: TGCAGCGTTGCTGTAGGGGGCGAGAATGAGCAGTTCTTC. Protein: CSVAVGGENEQFF.

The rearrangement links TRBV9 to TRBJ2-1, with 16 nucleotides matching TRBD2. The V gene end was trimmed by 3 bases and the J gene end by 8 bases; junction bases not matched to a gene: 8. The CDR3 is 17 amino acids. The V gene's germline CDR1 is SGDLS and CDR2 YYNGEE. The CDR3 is CASSDGTSGRAGDEQFF. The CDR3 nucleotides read TGTGCCAGCAGCGACGGGACTAGCGGGAGGGCCGGAGATGAGCAGTTCTTC.

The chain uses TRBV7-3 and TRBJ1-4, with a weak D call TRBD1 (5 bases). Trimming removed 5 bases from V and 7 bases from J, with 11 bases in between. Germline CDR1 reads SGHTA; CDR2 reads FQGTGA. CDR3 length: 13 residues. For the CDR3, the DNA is TGTGCCAGCAGCCTGACTGACAGTGAAAAACTGTTTTTT. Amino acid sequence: CASSLTDSEKLFF.

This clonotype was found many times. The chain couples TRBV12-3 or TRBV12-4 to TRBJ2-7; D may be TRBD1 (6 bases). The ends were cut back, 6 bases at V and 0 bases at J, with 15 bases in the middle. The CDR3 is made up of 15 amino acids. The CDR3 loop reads CASRQSGAGSYEQYF. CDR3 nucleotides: TGTGCCAGCAGGCAATCAGGGGCTGGCTCCTACGAGCAGTACTTC.

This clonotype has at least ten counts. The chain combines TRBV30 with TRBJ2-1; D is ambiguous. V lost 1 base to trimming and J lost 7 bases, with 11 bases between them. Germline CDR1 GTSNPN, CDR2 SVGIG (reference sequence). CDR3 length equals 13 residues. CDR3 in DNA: TGTGCCTGGAGTGCCCGGATTGGGAATGAGCAGTTCTTC. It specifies CAWSARIGNEQFF.

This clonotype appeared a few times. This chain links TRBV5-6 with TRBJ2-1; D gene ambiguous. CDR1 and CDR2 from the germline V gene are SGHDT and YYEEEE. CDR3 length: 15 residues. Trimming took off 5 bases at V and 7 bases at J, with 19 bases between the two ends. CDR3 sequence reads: CASSKQTDPRNEQFF. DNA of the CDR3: TGTGCCAGCAGTAAACAGACGGATCCGAGGAATGAGCAGTTCTTC.

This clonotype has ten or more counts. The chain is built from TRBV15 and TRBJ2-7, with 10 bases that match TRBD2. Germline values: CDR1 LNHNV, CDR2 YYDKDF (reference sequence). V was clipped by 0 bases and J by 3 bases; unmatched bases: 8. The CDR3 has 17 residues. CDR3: CATSRDLVTSGNYEQYF. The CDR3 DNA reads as TGTGCCACCAGCAGAGATTTAGTCACTAGCGGGAACTACGAGCAGTACTTC.

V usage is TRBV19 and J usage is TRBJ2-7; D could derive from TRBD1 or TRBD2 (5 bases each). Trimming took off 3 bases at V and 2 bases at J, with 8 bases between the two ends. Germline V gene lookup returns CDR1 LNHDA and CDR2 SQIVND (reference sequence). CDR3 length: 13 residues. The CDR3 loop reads CASSMLGAYEQYF. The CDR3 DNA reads TGTGCCAGTAGTATGCTGGGGGCCTACGAGCAGTACTTC.

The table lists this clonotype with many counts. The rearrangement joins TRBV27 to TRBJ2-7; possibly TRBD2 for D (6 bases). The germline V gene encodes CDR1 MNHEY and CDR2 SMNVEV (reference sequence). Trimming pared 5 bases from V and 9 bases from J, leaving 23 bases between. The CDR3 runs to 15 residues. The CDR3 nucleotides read TGTGCCAGCAGTCCCGGGACTGGGGGGTTACGTGGGCAGTACTTC. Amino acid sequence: CASSPGTGGLRGQYF.

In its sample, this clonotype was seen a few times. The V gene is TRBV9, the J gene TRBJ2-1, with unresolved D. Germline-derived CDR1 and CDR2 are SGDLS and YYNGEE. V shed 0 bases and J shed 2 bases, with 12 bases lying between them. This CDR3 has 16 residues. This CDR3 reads CASSVAPQPPYNEQFF. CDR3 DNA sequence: TGTGCCAGCAGCGTAGCTCCCCAACCTCCCTACAATGAGCAGTTCTTC. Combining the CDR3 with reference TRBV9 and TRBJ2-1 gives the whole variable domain DSGVTQTPKHLITATGQRVTLRCSPRSGDLSVYWYQQSLDQGLQFLIQYYNGEERAKGNILERFSAQQFPDLHSELNLSSLELGDSALYFCASSVAPQPPYNEQFFGPGTRLTVL.

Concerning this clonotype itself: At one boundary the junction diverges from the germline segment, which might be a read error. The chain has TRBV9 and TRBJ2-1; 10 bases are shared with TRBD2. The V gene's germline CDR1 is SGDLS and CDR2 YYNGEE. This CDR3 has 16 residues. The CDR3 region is CASSVGTSGIDNEQSF. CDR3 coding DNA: TGTGCCAGCAGCGTAGGTACTAGCGGGATAGACAATGAGCAGTCCTTC.

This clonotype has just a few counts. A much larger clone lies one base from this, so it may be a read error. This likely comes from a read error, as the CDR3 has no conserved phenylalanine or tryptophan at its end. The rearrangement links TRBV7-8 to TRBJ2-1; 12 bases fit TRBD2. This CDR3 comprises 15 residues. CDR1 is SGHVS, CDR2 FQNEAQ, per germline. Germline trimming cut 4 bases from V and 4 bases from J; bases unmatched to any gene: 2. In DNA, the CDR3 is TGTGCCAGCAGCTACGGGACTAGCGGGTACAATGAGCAGTTCTCC. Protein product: CASSYGTSGYNEQFS.

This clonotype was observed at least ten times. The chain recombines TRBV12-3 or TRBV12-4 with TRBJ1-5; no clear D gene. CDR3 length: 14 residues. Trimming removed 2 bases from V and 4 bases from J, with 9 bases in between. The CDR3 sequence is CASSLYLFNQPQHF. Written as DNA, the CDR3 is TGTGCCAGCAGTTTATACCTTTTTAATCAGCCCCAGCATTTT.

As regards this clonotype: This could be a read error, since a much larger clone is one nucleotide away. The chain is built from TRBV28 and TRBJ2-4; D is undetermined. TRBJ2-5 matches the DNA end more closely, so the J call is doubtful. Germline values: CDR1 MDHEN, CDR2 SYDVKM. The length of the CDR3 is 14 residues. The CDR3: CASSTSEEAETQYF. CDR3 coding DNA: TGTGCCAGCAGTACCTCCGAAGAGGCAGAGACCCAGTACTTC.

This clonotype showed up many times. The CDR3 protein is CASSLSPGAYEQYF. CDR3 nucleotides: TGTGCCAGCAGCTTATCCCCAGGGGCCTACGAGCAGTACTTC. The genes are TRBV11-1 and TRBJ2-7, with D maybe TRBD1 (6 bases). V lost 2 bases to trimming and J lost 2 bases, with 10 bases between them. Per the germline V gene, CDR1 is SGHAT and CDR2 is FQDESV (reference sequence). This CDR3 is 14 amino acids long.

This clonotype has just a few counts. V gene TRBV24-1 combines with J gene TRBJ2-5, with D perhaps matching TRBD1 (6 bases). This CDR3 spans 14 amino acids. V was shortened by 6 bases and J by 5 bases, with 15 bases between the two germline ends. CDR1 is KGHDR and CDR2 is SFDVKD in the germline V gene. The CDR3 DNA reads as TGTGCCACCAGTTTGGCAGGGGTCGCGGAGACCCAGTACTTC. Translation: CATSLAGVAETQYF.

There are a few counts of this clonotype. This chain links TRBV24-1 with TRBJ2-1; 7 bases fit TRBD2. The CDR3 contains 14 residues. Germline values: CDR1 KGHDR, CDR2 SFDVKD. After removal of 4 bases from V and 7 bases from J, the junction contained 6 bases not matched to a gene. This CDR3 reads CATSEREYGNEQFF. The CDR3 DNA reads TGTGCCACCAGTGAGCGGGAGTATGGAAATGAGCAGTTCTTC.

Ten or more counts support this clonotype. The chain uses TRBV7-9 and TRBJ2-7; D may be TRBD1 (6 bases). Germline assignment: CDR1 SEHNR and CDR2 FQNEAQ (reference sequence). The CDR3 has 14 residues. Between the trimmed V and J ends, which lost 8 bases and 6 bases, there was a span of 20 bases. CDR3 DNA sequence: TGTGCCAGCGATTCACAAGGGGGATCGGGCGAGCAGTACTTC. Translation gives CASDSQGGSGEQYF.

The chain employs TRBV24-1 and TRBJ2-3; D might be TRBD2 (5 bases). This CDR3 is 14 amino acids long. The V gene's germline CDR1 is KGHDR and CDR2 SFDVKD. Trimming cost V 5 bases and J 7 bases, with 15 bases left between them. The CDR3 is CATSATPRGHTQYF. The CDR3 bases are TGTGCCACCAGTGCCACACCCCGGGGTCATACGCAGTATTTT.

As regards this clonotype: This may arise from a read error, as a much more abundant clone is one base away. CDR3 residues: CASSTAGEINEQYF. The CDR3 region has the DNA TGTGCCAGCAGTACTGCGGGAGAGATTAATGAGCAGTACTTC. The chain has TRBV27 and TRBJ2-7; 7 bases are a match to TRBD2. The CDR3 consists of 14 residues. After removal of 5 bases from V and 7 bases from J, the junction contained 11 bases not matched to a gene. The germline CDR1 and CDR2 sequences are MNHEY and SMNVEV (reference sequence).

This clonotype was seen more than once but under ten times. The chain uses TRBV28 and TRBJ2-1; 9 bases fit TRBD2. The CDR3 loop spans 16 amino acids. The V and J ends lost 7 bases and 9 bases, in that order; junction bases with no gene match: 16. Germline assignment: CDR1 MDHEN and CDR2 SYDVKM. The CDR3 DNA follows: TGTGCCAGCACTACCTCTTGGACTAGCGCCCTACCTGAGCAGTTCTTC. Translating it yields CASTTSWTSALPEQFF.

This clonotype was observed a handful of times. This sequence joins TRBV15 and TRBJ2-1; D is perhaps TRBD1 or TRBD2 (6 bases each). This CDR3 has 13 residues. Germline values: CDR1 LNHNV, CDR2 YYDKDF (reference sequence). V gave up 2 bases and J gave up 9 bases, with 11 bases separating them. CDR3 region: CATSRRGESEQFF. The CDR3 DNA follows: TGTGCCACCAGCAGAAGGGGGGAGAGTGAGCAGTTCTTC.

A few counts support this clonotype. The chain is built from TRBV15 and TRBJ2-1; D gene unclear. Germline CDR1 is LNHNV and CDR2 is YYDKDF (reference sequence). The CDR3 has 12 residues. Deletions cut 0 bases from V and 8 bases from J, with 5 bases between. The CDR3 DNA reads TGTGCCACCAGCAGAGATCGTGATGAGCAGTTCTTC. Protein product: CATSRDRDEQFF.

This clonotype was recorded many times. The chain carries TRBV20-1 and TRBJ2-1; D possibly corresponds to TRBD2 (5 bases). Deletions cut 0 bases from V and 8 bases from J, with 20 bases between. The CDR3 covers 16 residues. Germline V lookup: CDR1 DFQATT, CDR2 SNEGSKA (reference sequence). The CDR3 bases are TGCAGTGCTAGAGACGGTTACCGGGAAGTTTCGTATGAGCAGTTCTTC. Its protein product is CSARDGYREVSYEQFF.